Listed below are T cell receptor beta chains from one sample, sequenced in a study of cytomegalovirus exposure and HLA in healthy donors. Sequenced by immunoSEQ multiplex PCR; TCRdb stores in-frame clones only, minus some. The table shows 200,000 to 250,000 clones, with over 65% occurring only once. The sample was PBMCs. These receptors were collected from a man aged 40-50 years in good health and CMV-seronegative. The CDR3 runs from the conserved cysteine through the conserved F or W. D genes are given only for firm matches. Expanded clones are given a class, and other clones once, few, many or no size at all.

abundance: .; j_gene: TRBJ1-1; v_gene: TRBV15; d_gene: TRBD1; CDR3nt: TGTGCCACCAGCGGTCCGGGACAGGGGAACACTGAAGCTTTCTTT; CDR3aa: CATSGPGQGNTEAFF
abundance: .; j_gene: TRBJ1-1; v_gene: TRBV6-6; d_gene: TRBD1; CDR3nt: TGTGCCAGCATCCCGGGACAGTGGAACACTGAAGCTTTCTTT; CDR3aa: CASIPGQWNTEAFF
abundance: .; j_gene: TRBJ2-2; v_gene: TRBV4-3; d_gene: .; CDR3nt: TGCGCCAGCAGCCAAGGAGCAACCACCGGGGAGCTGTTTTTT; CDR3aa: CASSQGATTGELFF
abundance: .; j_gene: TRBJ1-3; v_gene: TRBV6-6; d_gene: .; CDR3nt: TGTGCCAGCCTTCAACAGAGCTCTGGAAACACCATATATTTT; CDR3aa: CASLQQSSGNTIYF
abundance: few; j_gene: TRBJ2-6; v_gene: TRBV28; d_gene: .; CDR3nt: TGTGCCAGCAGTTTAGGGGCTTTGGGAGGGGCCAACGTCCTGACTTTC; CDR3aa: CASSLGALGGANVLTF
abundance: .; j_gene: TRBJ2-2; v_gene: TRBV9; d_gene: TRBD1; CDR3nt: TGTGCCAGCAGCGTATCGAGGACAGGGGGCAGTACCGGGGAGCTGTTTTTT; CDR3aa: CASSVSRTGGSTGELFF
abundance: .; j_gene: TRBJ2-3; v_gene: TRBV11-2; d_gene: .; CDR3nt: TGTGCCAGCAGCTTAGGGCCGACTAGCACAGATACGCAGTATTTT; CDR3aa: CASSLGPTSTDTQYF
abundance: .; j_gene: TRBJ1-1; v_gene: TRBV7-6; d_gene: .; CDR3nt: TGTGCCAGCAGCGCCGCGGGTCAGAACACTGAAGCTTTCTTT; CDR3aa: CASSAAGQNTEAFF
abundance: .; j_gene: TRBJ1-1; v_gene: TRBV11-2; d_gene: TRBD1; CDR3nt: TGTGCCAGCAGCTTAGGGACAGGGAACACTGAAGCTTTCTTT; CDR3aa: CASSLGTGNTEAFF
abundance: .; j_gene: TRBJ1-1; v_gene: TRBV19; d_gene: TRBD1; CDR3nt: TGTGCCAGTAGTACTTGGGACAGGGGAGAAGCTTTCTTT; CDR3aa: CASSTWDRGEAFF
abundance: .; j_gene: TRBJ2-7; v_gene: TRBV7-2; d_gene: TRBD1; CDR3nt: TGTGCCAGCAGCATACAGGGGTCCTACGAGCAGTACTTC; CDR3aa: CASSIQGSYEQYF
abundance: .; j_gene: TRBJ2-7; v_gene: TRBV30; d_gene: TRBD2; CDR3nt: TGTGCCTGGAAAGGACTAGCGGAGTACGAGCAGTACTTC; CDR3aa: CAWKGLAEYEQYF
abundance: once; j_gene: TRBJ1-1; v_gene: TRBV19; d_gene: TRBD1; CDR3nt: TGTGCCAGTAGCAACAGGGGGCCTGAAGCTTTCTTT; CDR3aa: CASSNRGPEAFF
abundance: once; j_gene: TRBJ1-1; v_gene: TRBV15; d_gene: TRBD1; CDR3nt: TGTGCCACCAGCAGACTGGACAGGGGCACTGAAGCTTTCTTT; CDR3aa: CATSRLDRGTEAFF
abundance: .; j_gene: TRBJ1-1; v_gene: TRBV12-5; d_gene: .; CDR3nt: TGTGCTAGTGGCCCCCGGACAGTGACGAACACTGAAGCTTTCTTT; CDR3aa: CASGPRTVTNTEAFF
abundance: .; j_gene: TRBJ2-7; v_gene: TRBV4-2; d_gene: TRBD1; CDR3nt: TGTGCCAGCAGCCAATTTTTTAACAGGGGTTACGAGCAGTACTTC; CDR3aa: CASSQFFNRGYEQYF
abundance: .; j_gene: TRBJ2-7; v_gene: TRBV27; d_gene: TRBD1; CDR3nt: TGTGCCAGCAGTCCGGGACAGGGGGTCTACGAGCAGTACTTC; CDR3aa: CASSPGQGVYEQYF